Below, 22 T cell receptor beta chains from the same sample are listed, as sequenced in a study of blood T cell repertoires in COVID-19. Produced via immunoSEQ multiplex PCR; TCRdb's table is partial and in-frame only. The repertoire includes about 38,000 clones, nearly 90% of them detected once, and roughly 5.1% sits in the top ten. Sequencing input: peripheral blood. Receptors originate from a man between 60 and 75 years old with COVID-19, enrolled during active disease.

The rearrangement uses TRBV28 and TRBJ2-7; 7 bases are shared with TRBD2. The CDR3 extends over 12 amino acids. Germline V gene data show CDR1 as MDHEN and CDR2 as SYDVKM. V trimming: 8 bases; J trimming: 3 bases; junction bases outside the gene matches: 4. CDR3 sequence (DNA): TGTGCCAGCCGATCTAGCGGCTACGAGCAGTACTTC. This codes for CASRSSGYEQYF. Full variable domain (rest looked up from reference TRBV28 and TRBJ2-7): DVKVTQSSRYLVKRTGEKVFLECVQDMDHENMFWYRQDPGLGLRLIYFSYDVKMKEKGDIPEGYSVSREKKERFSLILESASTNQTSMYLCASRSSGYEQYFGPGTRLTVT.

The chain recombines TRBV3-1 (or the pseudogene TRBV3-2) with TRBJ1-1; possible D gene TRBD1, 5 bases. Germline lookup yields CDR1 LGHDT and CDR2 YNNKEL (reference sequence). CDR3 length equals 14 residues. Trimming removed 7 bases from V and 0 bases from J, with 12 bases in between. CDR3 amino acids: CASTPTDMNTEAFF. CDR3 in DNA: TGTGCCAGCACCCCGACAGACATGAACACTGAAGCTTTCTTT.

The count of this clone is one. The V call is TRBV7-7, the J call TRBJ2-1, with 7 bases matching TRBD1. The trim removed 2 bases at V and 8 bases at J, leaving 9 bases unmatched. Looked up from germline, CDR1 is SSHAT and CDR2 is FNYEAQ (reference sequence). The CDR3 contains 15 residues. The CDR3: CASSLRGRDVDEQFF. The CDR3 DNA is TGTGCCAGCAGCTTAAGGGGGCGCGACGTGGATGAGCAGTTCTTC.

V usage is TRBV28 and J usage is TRBJ2-1; TRBD1 might be the D (6 bases). Trimming pared 6 bases from V and 6 bases from J, leaving 12 bases between. Germline V lookup: CDR1 MDHEN, CDR2 SYDVKM. CDR3 size: 13 residues. The chain's CDR3 is CASREDSPNEQFF. The CDR3 coding sequence is TGTGCCAGCAGAGAGGACAGTCCCAATGAGCAGTTCTTC.

The CDR3 DNA sequence: TGCGCCAGCAGAAAAACCGGGACAGGCCTCACAGATACGCAGTATTTT. Its translation is CASRKTGTGLTDTQYF. The chain joins TRBV5-1 to TRBJ2-3; 8 bases map to TRBD1. The V gene end was trimmed by 5 bases and the J gene end by 2 bases; junction bases not matched to a gene: 10. Germline values: CDR1 SGHRS, CDR2 YFSETQ. This CDR3 spans 16 amino acids.

This clone has just one count. V and J are TRBV5-1 and TRBJ1-1; D remains ambiguous. The germline CDR1 and CDR2 sequences are SGHRS and YFSETQ. V lost 5 bases, J lost 1 base, and 6 bases lay in between. The CDR3 length is 12 residues. The CDR3 loop reads CASSSGNTEAFF. Written as DNA, the CDR3 is TGCGCCAGCAGTTCGGGGAACACTGAAGCTTTCTTT.

The chain carries TRBV28 and TRBJ2-7; 8 positions match TRBD2. CDR3 length: 15 amino acids. The germline CDR1 and CDR2 sequences are MDHEN and SYDVKM. The junction had 7 bases not matched to a gene; V was cut back by 5 bases and J by 1 base. The CDR3 is CASSPSSGGSYEQYF. For the CDR3, the DNA is TGTGCCAGCAGTCCCTCCTCGGGAGGGTCCTACGAGCAGTACTTC.

The chain carries TRBV30 and TRBJ2-1; TRBD2 matches at 12 bases. V lost 3 bases to trimming and J lost 6 bases; unmatched junction nucleotides: 12. The CDR3 is 17 residues long. Germline assignment: CDR1 GTSNPN and CDR2 SVGIG (reference sequence). CDR3 region: CAWSPSGRASLSNEQFF. CDR3 DNA: TGTGCCTGGAGCCCTAGCGGGAGGGCCTCTCTTAGCAATGAGCAGTTCTTC. Drawing the rest from reference TRBV30 and TRBJ2-1, the complete variable domain is SQTIHQWPATLVQPVGSPLSLECTVEGTSNPNLYWYRQAAGRGLQLLFYSVGIGQISSEVPQNLSASRPQDRQFILSSKKLLLSDSGFYLCAWSPSGRASLSNEQFFGPGTRLTVL.

V usage is TRBV28 and J usage is TRBJ2-5; 7 bases agree with TRBD2. The CDR3 is 13 amino acids. In germline, CDR1 is MDHEN, CDR2 SYDVKM. Trimming at V came to 2 bases and at J to 9 bases, leaving 6 bases not matched to a gene. CDR3 bases: TGTGCCAGCAGTTTAACGCTAGCGGCCTCCCAGTACTTC. Translated, it gives CASSLTLAASQYF.

The rearrangement uses TRBV30 and TRBJ1-2; tentative D call: TRBD1 (6 bases). Germline CDR1 and CDR2: GTSNPN and SVGIG (reference sequence). Trimming left V 2 bases short and J 8 bases short, with 12 bases between. This CDR3 is 12 amino acids long. CDR3 sequence (DNA): TGTGCCTGGAGTACAGGGCTGGCGGGCTACACCTTC. Protein: CAWSTGLAGYTF.

The chain combines TRBV4-2 with TRBJ2-5; D possibly corresponds to TRBD2 (6 bases). CDR1 is LGHNA and CDR2 is YNFKEQ in the germline V gene. The CDR3 sequence is 14 residues long. The germline V and J ends were trimmed by 0 bases and 5 bases, with 10 bases remaining between them. The CDR3 bases are TGTGCCAGCAGCCAAGAAGGGACTCGGGAGACCCAGTACTTC. Translating it yields CASSQEGTRETQYF.

The CDR3 sequence: CASSAVRGYTGELFF. DNA for the CDR3: TGTGCCAGCAGCGCAGTCAGGGGTTACACCGGGGAGCTGTTTTTT. The chain has TRBV7-3 and TRBJ2-2, with D perhaps TRBD1 (6 bases). This CDR3 spans 15 amino acids. Trimming took 5 bases from V and 3 from J, leaving 13 bases between them. Germline loops: CDR1 SGHTA, CDR2 FQGTGA.

J is TRBJ1-1 and V is TRBV28; possible D gene TRBD1, 6 bases. The CDR3 totals 12 residues. Germline lookup yields CDR1 MDHEN and CDR2 SYDVKM. V lost 10 bases, J lost 0 bases, and 9 bases lay in between. The chain's CDR3 is CAIGQMNTEAFF. The CDR3 DNA sequence: TGTGCCATCGGACAGATGAACACTGAAGCTTTCTTT.

The J gene is TRBJ2-5, the V gene TRBV6-2 or TRBV6-3; TRBD2 matches at 11 bases. The CDR3 runs 15 residues. After removal of 1 base from V and 7 bases from J, the junction contained 5 bases not matched to a gene. CDR1 and CDR2 from the germline V gene are MNHEY and SVGEGT. The CDR3 reads CASSYYRLAGGTQYF. DNA of the CDR3: TGTGCCAGCAGTTACTATCGGCTAGCGGGAGGGACCCAGTACTTC.

The rearrangement joins TRBV19 to TRBJ1-2; D uncertain. This CDR3 is 15 amino acids long. The germline V gene has CDR1 LNHDA and CDR2 SQIVND (reference sequence). V lost 1 base and J 3 bases, leaving 12 bases between the germline ends. The CDR3 spells CASSIVRHEDYGYTF. The CDR3 coding sequence is TGTGCCAGTAGTATAGTGCGGCATGAGGACTATGGCTACACCTTC.

In its sample, this clone was seen once. The chain joins TRBV19 to TRBJ2-7, with D possibly TRBD2 on 6 matching bases. The CDR3 length is 15 residues. Trimming removed 5 bases from V and 4 bases from J, with 18 bases in between. Germline-derived CDR1 and CDR2 are LNHDA and SQIVND (reference sequence). The CDR3 region has the DNA TGTGCCAGTAGTCCCGGGGTAGCGGACCCTTACGAGCAGTACTTC. Translating it yields CASSPGVADPYEQYF. Full variable domain (outside the CDR3, taken from reference TRBV19 and TRBJ2-7): DGGITQSPKYLFRKEGQNVTLSCEQNLNHDAMYWYRQDPGQGLRLIYYSQIVNDFQKGDIAEGYSVSREKKESFPLTVTSAQKNPTAFYLCASSPGVADPYEQYFGPGTRLTVT.

V usage is TRBV6-5 and J usage is TRBJ2-7; tentative D call: TRBD2 (6 bases). Germline CDR1 and CDR2: MNHEY and SVGAGI. V was shortened by 7 bases and J by 6 bases, with 19 bases between the two germline ends. The CDR3 has 14 residues. The CDR3 sequence: CASNPHSGSGEQYF. CDR3 sequence (DNA): TGTGCCAGCAATCCCCACAGCGGTAGCGGCGAGCAGTACTTC.

This sequence joins TRBV18 and TRBJ1-1; TRBD1 agrees at 9 bases. V was clipped by 2 bases and J by 5 bases; unmatched bases: 3. The germline V gene encodes CDR1 KGHSH and CDR2 LQKENI. The CDR3 is made up of 14 amino acids. The CDR3 nucleotides read TGTGCCAGCTCACCAACAGGGGGCTTTACTGAAGCTTTCTTT. Translating it yields CASSPTGGFTEAFF.

This chain joins TRBV10-2 and TRBJ2-7; possible D gene TRBD1, 6 bases. CDR1 WSHSY and CDR2 SAAADI come from the germline V gene. This CDR3 contains 15 residues. V gave up 7 bases and J gave up 0 bases, with 16 bases separating them. CDR3 sequence reads: CASKLQGTSSYEQYF. The CDR3 DNA is TGCGCCAGCAAACTACAGGGTACAAGCTCCTACGAGCAGTACTTC.

The V and J genes are TRBV28 and TRBJ1-4, with D perhaps matching TRBD1 (5 bases). The CDR3 is 14 residues long. CDR1 is MDHEN and CDR2 is SYDVKM in the germline V gene. V was trimmed by 8 bases and J by 2 bases, leaving 12 bases between them. CDR3 nucleotide sequence: TGTGCCAGCCGGGGAGGGGCGACTAATGAAAAACTGTTTTTT. Residues: CASRGGATNEKLFF.

The CDR3 spells CASSLGTSMNEQFF. The CDR3 DNA sequence: TGCGCCAGCAGCTTGGGGACTAGCATGAATGAGCAGTTCTTC. This chain links TRBV5-1 with TRBJ2-1, with TRBD2 identical over 8 bases. Germline V CDR1 and CDR2: SGHRS, YFSETQ. With 0 bases clipped from V and 7 bases from J, the junction kept 3 bases outside the gene matches. The CDR3 is 14 residues long.

V gene TRBV11-3 combines with J gene TRBJ1-1; D possibly corresponds to TRBD1 (5 bases). Germline V CDR1 and CDR2: SGHNT, YENEEA. V shed 2 bases and J shed 6 bases, with 22 bases lying between them. The CDR3 loop spans 17 amino acids. Written as DNA, the CDR3 is TGTGCCAGCAGCTTAATCTATACCGCCGCGGGACCGGCTGAAGCTTTCTTT. It encodes CASSLIYTAAGPAEAFF.